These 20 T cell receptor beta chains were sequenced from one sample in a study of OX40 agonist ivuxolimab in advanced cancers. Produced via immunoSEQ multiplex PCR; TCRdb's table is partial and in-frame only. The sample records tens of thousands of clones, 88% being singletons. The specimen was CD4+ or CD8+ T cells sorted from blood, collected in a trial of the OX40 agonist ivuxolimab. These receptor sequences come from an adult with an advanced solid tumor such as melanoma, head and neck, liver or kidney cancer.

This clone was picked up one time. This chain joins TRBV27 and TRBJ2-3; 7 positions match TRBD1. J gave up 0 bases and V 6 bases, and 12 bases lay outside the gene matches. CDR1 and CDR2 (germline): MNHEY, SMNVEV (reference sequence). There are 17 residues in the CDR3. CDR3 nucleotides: TGTGCCAGCAGCTCGGGACAGACCCGATCTAGCACAGATACGCAGTATTTT. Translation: CASSSGQTRSSTDTQYF.

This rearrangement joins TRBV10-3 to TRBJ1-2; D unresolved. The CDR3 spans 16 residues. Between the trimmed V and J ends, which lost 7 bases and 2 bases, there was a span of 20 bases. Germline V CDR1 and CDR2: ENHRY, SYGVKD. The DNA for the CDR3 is TGTGCCATCAACCAAAATAGACGTGAGGGCAACTATGGCTACACCTTC. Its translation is CAINQNRREGNYGYTF.

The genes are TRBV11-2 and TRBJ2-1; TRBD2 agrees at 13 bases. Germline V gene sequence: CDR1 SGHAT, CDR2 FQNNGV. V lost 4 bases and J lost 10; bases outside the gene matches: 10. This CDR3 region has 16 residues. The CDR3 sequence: CASSSRTSGSPGEQFF. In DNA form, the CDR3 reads TGTGCCAGCAGCTCAAGGACTAGCGGGAGTCCAGGGGAGCAGTTCTTC.

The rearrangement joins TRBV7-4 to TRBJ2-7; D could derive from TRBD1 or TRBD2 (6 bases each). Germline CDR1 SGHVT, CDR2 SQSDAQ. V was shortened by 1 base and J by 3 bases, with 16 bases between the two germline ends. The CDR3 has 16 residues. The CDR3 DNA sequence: TGTGCCAGCAGCTTAGGGGCTCGGGGGCCCCTCTACGAGCAGTACTTC. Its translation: CASSLGARGPLYEQYF.

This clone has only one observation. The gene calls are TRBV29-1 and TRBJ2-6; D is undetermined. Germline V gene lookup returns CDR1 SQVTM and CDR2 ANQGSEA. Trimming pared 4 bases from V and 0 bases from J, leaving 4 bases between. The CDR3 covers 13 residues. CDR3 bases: TGCAGCGTTGCCGGCTCTGGGGCCAACGTCCTGACTTTC. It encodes CSVAGSGANVLTF.

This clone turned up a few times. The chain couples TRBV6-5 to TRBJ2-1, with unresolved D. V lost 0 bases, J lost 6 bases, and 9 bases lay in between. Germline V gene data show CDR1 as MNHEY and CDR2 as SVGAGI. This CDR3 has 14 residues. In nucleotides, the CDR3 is TGTGCCAGCAGTTACTCCCTAACGGCCAATGAGCAGTTCTTC. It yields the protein CASSYSLTANEQFF.

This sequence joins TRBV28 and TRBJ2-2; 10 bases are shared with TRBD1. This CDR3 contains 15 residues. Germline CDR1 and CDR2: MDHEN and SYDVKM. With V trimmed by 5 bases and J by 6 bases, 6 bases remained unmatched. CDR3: CASSAGQGGAGELFF. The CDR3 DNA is TGTGCCAGCAGTGCCGGACAGGGGGGGGCCGGGGAGCTGTTTTTT.

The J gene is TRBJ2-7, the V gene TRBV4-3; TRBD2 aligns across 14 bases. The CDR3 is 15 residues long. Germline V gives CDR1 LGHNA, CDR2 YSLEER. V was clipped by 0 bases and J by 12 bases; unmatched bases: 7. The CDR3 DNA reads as TGCGCCAGCAGCCAAGATCCGGGACTAGCGGGAGAGGCGTACTTC. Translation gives CASSQDPGLAGEAYF.

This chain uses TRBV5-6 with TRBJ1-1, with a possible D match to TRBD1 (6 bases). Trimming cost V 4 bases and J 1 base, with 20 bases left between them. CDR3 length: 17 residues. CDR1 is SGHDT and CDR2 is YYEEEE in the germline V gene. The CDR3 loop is CASSLGYRVRENTEAFF. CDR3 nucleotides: TGTGCCAGCAGCCTTGGGTACAGGGTGAGGGAGAACACTGAAGCTTTCTTT.

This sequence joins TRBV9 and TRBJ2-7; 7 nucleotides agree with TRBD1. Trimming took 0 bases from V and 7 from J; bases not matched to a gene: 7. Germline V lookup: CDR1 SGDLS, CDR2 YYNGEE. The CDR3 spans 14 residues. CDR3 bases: TGTGCCAGCAGCGTAGGGCAGGGGGAGACTGAGCAGTACTTC. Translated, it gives CASSVGQGETEQYF.

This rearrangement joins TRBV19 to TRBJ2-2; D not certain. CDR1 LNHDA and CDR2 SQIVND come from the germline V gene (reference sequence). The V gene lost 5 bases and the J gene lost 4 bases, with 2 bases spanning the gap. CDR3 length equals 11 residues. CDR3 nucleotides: TGTGCCAGTAGTTTCACCGGGGAGCTGTTTTTT. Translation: CASSFTGELFF.

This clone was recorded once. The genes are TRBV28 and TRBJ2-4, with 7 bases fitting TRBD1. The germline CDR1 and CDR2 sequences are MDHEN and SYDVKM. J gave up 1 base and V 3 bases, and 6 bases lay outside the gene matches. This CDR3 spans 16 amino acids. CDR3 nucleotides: TGTGCCAGCAGTTTCCGGGACAGTCCGGCCAAAAACATTCAGTACTTC. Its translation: CASSFRDSPAKNIQYF.

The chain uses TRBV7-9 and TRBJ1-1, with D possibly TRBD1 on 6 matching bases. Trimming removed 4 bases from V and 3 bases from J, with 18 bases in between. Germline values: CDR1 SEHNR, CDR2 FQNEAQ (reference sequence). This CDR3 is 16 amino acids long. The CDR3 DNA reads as TGTGCCAGCAGCTCGTTGATGGGGGGCGATGACACTGAAGCTTTCTTT. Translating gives CASSSLMGGDDTEAFF.

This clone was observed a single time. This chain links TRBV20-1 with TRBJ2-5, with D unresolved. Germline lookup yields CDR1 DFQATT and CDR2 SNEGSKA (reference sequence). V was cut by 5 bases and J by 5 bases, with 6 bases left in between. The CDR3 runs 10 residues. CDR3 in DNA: TGCAGTGCTCGGAGTGAGACCCAGTACTTC. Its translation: CSARSETQYF.

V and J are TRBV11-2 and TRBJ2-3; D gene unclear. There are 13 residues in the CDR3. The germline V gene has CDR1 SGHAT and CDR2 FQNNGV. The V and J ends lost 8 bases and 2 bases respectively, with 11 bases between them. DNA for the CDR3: TGTGCCAGCCGATGGGGATACACAGATACGCAGTATTTT. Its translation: CASRWGYTDTQYF.

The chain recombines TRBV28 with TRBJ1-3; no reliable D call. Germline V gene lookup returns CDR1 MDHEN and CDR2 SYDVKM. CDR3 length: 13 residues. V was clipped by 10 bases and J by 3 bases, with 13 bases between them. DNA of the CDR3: TGTGCCATCATCCCCTCGGGTGGAAACACCATATATTTT. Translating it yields CAIIPSGGNTIYF.

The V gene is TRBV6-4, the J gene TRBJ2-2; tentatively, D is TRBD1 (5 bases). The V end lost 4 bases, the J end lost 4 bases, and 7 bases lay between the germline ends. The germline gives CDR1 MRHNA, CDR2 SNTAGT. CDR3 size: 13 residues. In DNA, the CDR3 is TGTGCCAGCAGTGTGACAGCCACCGGGGAGCTGTTTTTT. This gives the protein CASSVTATGELFF.

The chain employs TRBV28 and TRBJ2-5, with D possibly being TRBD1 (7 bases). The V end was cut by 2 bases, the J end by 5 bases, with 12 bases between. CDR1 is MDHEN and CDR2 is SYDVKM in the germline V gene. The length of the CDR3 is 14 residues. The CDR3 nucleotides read TGTGCCAGCAGTTTAGAACAGGGGAGGGAGACCCAGTACTTC. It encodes CASSLEQGRETQYF.

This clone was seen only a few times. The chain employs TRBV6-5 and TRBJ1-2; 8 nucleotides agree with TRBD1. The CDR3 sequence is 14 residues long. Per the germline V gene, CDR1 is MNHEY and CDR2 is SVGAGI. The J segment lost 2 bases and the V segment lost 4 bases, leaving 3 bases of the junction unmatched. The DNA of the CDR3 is TGTGCCAGCAGTTCCCGACAGGGGAACTATGGCTACACCTTC. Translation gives CASSSRQGNYGYTF.

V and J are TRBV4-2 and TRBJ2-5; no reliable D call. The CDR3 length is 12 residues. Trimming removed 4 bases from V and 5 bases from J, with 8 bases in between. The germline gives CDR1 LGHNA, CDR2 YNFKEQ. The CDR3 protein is CASSPEGETQYF. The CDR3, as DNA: TGTGCCAGCAGCCCCGAAGGGGAGACCCAGTACTTC.